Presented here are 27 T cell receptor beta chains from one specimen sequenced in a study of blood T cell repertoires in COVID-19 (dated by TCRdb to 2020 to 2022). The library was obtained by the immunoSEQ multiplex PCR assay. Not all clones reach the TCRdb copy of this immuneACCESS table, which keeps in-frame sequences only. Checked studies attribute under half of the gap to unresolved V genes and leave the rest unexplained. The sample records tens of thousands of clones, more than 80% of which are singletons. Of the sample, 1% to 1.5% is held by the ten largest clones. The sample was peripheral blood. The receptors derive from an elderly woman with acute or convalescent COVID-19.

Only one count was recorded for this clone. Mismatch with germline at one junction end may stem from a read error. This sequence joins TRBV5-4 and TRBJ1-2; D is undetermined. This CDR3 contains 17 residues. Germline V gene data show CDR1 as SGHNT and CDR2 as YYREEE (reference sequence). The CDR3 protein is CASSLGFSSTRPLQARF. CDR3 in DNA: TGTGCCAGCAGCTTGGGTTTTTCCTCCACTAGACCACTCCAAGCTCGTTTC.

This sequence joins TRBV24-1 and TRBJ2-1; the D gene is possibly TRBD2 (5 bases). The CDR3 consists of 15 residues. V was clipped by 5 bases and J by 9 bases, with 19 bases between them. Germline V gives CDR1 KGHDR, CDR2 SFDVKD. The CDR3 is CATSAFKERAGEQFF. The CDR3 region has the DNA TGTGCCACCAGTGCTTTTAAGGAGAGGGCGGGTGAGCAGTTCTTC.

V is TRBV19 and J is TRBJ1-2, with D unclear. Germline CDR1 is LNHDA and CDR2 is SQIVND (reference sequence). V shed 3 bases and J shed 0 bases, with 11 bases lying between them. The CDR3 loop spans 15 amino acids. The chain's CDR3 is CASSMSVQSNYGYTF. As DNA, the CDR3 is TGTGCCAGTAGTATGTCGGTACAGTCTAACTATGGCTACACCTTC. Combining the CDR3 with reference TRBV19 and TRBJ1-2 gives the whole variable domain DGGITQSPKYLFRKEGQNVTLSCEQNLNHDAMYWYRQDPGQGLRLIYYSQIVNDFQKGDIAEGYSVSREKKESFPLTVTSAQKNPTAFYLCASSMSVQSNYGYTFGSGTRLTVV.

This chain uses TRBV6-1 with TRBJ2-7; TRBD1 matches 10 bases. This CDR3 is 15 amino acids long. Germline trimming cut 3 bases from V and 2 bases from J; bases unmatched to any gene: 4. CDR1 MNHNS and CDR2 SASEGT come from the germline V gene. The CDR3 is CASSDIGQGAYEQYF. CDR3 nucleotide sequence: TGTGCCAGCAGTGATATAGGACAGGGGGCCTACGAGCAGTACTTC.

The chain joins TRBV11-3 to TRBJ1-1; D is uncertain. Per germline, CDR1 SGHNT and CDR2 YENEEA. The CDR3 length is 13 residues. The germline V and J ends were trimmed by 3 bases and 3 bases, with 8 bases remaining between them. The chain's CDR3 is CASSFVRDTEAFF. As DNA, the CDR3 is TGTGCCAGCAGCTTCGTGAGGGACACTGAAGCTTTCTTT.

The chain's CDR3 is CASSSGGNTEAFF. CDR3 sequence (DNA): TGTGCCAGCAGCTCCGGTGGGAACACTGAAGCTTTCTTT. The chain employs TRBV28 and TRBJ1-1, with no clear D. CDR3 size: 13 residues. Germline loops: CDR1 MDHEN, CDR2 SYDVKM. The V and J ends lost 6 bases and 1 base respectively, with 9 bases between them.

The CDR3 DNA reads TGTGCCAGCAGTTTTGGAGGGGTAACCTCCTACAATGAGCAGTTCTTC. Protein: CASSFGGVTSYNEQFF. This chain joins TRBV28 and TRBJ2-1; TRBD2 is a possible D gene (6 bases). Deletions cut 3 bases from V and 0 bases from J, with 12 bases between. The CDR3 runs 16 residues. Germline CDR1 reads MDHEN; CDR2 reads SYDVKM.

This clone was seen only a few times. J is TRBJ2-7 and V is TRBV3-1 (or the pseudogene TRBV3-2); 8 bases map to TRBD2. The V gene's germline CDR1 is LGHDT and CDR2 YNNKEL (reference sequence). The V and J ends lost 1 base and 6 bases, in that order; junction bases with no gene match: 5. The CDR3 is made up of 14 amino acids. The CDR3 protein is CASSQVPRGAEQYF. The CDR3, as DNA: TGTGCCAGCAGCCAAGTACCGCGGGGGGCCGAGCAGTACTTC.

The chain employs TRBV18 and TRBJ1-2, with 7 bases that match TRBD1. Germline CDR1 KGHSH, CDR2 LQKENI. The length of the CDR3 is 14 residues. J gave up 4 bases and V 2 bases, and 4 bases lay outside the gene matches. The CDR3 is CASSPTGEAYGYTF. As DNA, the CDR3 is TGTGCCAGCTCACCAACAGGGGAAGCCTATGGCTACACCTTC.

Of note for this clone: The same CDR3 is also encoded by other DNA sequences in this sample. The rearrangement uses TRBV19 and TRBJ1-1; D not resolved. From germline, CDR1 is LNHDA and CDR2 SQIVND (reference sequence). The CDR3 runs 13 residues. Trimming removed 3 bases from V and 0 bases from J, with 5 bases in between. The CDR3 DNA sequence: TGTGCCAGTAGTATCTCAGTGAACACTGAAGCTTTCTTT. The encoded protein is CASSISVNTEAFF.

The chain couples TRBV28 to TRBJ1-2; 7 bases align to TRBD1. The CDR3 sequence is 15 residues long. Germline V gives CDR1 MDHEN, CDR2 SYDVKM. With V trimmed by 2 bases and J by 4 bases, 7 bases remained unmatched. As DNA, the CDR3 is TGTGCCAGCAGTTTACAGACAGGGCTGACCTATGGCTACACCTTC. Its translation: CASSLQTGLTYGYTF.

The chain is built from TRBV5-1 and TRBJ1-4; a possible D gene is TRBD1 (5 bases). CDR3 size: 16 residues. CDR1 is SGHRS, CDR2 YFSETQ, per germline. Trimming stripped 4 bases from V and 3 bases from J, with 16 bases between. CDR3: CASSAARQSPNEKLFF. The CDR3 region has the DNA TGCGCCAGCAGCGCCGCACGACAGTCCCCTAATGAAAAACTGTTTTTT.

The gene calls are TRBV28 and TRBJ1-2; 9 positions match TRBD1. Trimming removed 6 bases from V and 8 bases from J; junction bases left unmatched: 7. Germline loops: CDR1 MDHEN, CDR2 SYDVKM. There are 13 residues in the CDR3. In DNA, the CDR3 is TGTGCCAGCAGACAACAGGGGGCCGGGGGCTACACCTTC. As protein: CASRQQGAGGYTF.

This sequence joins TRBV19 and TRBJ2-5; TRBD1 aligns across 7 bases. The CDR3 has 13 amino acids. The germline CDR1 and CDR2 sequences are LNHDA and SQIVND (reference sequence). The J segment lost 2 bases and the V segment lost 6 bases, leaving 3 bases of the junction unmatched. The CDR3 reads CASSVDRQETQYF. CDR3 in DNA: TGTGCCAGTAGCGTGGACAGGCAAGAGACCCAGTACTTC.

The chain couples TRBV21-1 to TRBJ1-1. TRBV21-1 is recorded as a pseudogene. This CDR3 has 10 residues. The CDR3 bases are TGTGCCAGCCCGGCCGGGGGAGCTTTCTTT. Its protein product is CASPAGGAFF.

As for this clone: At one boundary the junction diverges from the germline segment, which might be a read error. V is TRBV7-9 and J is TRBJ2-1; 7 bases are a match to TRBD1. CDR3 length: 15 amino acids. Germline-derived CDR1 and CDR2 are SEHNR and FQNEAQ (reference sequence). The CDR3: CAGSLTGQSYNEQFF. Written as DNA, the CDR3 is TGTGCCGGCAGCTTGACAGGGCAATCCTACAATGAGCAGTTCTTC.

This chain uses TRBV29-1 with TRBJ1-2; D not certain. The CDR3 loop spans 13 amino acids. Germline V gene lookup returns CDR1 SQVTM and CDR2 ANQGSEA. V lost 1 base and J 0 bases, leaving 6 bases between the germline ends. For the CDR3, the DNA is TGCAGCGTTGAAGTTGGAGCTAACTATGGCTACACCTTC. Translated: CSVEVGANYGYTF.

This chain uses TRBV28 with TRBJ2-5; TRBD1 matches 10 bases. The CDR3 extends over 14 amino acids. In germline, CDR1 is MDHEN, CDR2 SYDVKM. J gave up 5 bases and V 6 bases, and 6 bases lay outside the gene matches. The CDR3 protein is CASSRGQGFETQYF. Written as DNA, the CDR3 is TGTGCCAGCAGCCGGGGACAGGGGTTTGAGACCCAGTACTTC.

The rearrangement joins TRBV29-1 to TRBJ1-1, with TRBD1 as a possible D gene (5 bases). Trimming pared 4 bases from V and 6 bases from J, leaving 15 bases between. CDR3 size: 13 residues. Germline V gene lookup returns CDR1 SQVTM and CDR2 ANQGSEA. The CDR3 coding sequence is TGCAGCGTTGTTTCGGACACCTGGTCTGAAGCTTTCTTT. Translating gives CSVVSDTWSEAFF.

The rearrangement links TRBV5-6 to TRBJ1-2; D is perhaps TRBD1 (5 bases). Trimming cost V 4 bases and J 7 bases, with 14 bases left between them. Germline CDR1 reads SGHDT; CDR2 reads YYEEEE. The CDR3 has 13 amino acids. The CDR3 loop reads CASSPRLGGGYTF. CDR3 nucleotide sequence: TGTGCCAGCAGCCCGCGCCTGGGGGGTGGCTACACCTTC.

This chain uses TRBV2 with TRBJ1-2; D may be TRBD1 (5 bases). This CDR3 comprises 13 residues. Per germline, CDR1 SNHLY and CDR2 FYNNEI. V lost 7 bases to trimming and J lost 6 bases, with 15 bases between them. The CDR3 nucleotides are TGTGCCAGCACCCCGACAGACGTTAATGGCTACACCTTC. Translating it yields CASTPTDVNGYTF.

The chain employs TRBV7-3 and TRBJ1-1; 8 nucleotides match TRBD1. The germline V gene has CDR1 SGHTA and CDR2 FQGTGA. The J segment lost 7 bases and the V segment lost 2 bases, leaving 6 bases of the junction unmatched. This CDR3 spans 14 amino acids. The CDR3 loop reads CASSLGRGQGEAFF. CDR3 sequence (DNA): TGTGCCAGCAGCTTAGGCAGGGGGCAGGGTGAAGCTTTCTTT.

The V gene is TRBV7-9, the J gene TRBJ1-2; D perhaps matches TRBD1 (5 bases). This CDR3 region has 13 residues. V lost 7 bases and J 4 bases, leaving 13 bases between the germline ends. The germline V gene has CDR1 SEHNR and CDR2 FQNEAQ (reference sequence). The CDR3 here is CASTQQDLYGYTF. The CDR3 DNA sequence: TGTGCCAGCACTCAACAGGACCTCTATGGCTACACCTTC.

The CDR3 here is CASSLPVGGPYTGELFF. The CDR3 DNA follows: TGTGCCAGCAGCTTACCAGTGGGAGGGCCGTACACCGGGGAGCTGTTTTTT. The genes are TRBV7-3 and TRBJ2-2, with 7 bases matching TRBD2. V gave up 2 bases and J gave up 3 bases; unmatched junction bases: 9. The CDR3 length is 17 residues. Germline CDR1 and CDR2: SGHTA and FQGTGA.

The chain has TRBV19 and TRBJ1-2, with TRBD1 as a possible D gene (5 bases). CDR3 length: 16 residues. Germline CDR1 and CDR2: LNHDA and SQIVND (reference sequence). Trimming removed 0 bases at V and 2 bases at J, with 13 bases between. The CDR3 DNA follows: TGTGCCAGTAGTATAGACACGGGACTTCCAAACTATGGCTACACCTTC. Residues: CASSIDTGLPNYGYTF.

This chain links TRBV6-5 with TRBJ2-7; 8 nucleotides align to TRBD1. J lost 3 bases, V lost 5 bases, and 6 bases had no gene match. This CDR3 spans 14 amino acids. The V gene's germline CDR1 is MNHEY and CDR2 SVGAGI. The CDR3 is CASSTPGQVYEQYF. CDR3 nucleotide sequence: TGTGCCAGCAGTACTCCGGGACAGGTCTACGAGCAGTACTTC.

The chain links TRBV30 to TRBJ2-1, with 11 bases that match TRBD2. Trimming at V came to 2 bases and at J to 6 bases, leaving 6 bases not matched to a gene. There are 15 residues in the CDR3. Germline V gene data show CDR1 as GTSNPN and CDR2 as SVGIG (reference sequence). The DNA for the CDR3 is TGTGCCTGGAGTCCATTTAGCGGGGGGGCCAATGAGCAGTTCTTC. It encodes CAWSPFSGGANEQFF.